The T cell receptor beta chain described here comes from a study of T cells in Graves' hyperthyroidism and ophthalmopathy. This clonotype showed up just once. RNA transcripts yielded amplified TCR beta CDR3 regions. RT-PCR in the first round (using the HTBI primer set) targeted the TCR CDR3. One entry per CDR3 protein, called by TCRdb with MiXCR from the multiplex PCR reads. Of 350,000 or so distinct CDR3 sequences listed, roughly 18% were seen once; the top ten hold roughly a sixth. This TCR was recovered from a woman between 40 and 55 years old with Graves' ophthalmopathy. The sequenced material came from blood.

The CDR3 nucleotides are TGTGCCAGCAGTGAAGACCCCGGGAAAAAGACCCAGTACTTC. It codes for CASSEDPGKKTQYF. The chain carries TRBV6-1 and TRBJ2-5; the D gene is possibly TRBD2 (5 bases). This CDR3 has 14 amino acids. The germline V gene has CDR1 MNHNS and CDR2 SASEGT. Trimming cost V 1 base and J 6 bases, with 12 bases left between them.